The clone carrying this T cell receptor beta chain was detected many times. Regions amplified from RNA transcripts were the TCR beta CDR3 regions. Primed by the HTBI set, a first-round RT-PCR was run on the TCR CDR3. TCRdb reprocessed the multiplex PCR reads with MiXCR, giving one entry per CDR3 protein. Found here are about 250,000 distinct CDR3 sequences, around 15% of them singletons; the top ten hold over 30%. This sample stems from a study of T cells in Graves' hyperthyroidism and ophthalmopathy. The CDR3 is 15 amino acids. The V gene's germline CDR1 is KGHSH and CDR2 LQKENI. With 6 bases clipped from V and 0 bases from J, the junction kept 6 bases outside the gene matches.

This chain uses TRBV18 with TRBJ1-2, with 8 bases fitting TRBD1. Sequencing was done on a sample of blood. This TCR derives from a woman aged 50 to 60 with Graves' hyperthyroidism that later progressed to Graves' ophthalmopathy. The CDR3 DNA sequence: TGTGCCAGCTCGTTCCAGGGGGCGCCTAACTATGGCTACACCTTC. Translating gives CASSFQGAPNYGYTF.